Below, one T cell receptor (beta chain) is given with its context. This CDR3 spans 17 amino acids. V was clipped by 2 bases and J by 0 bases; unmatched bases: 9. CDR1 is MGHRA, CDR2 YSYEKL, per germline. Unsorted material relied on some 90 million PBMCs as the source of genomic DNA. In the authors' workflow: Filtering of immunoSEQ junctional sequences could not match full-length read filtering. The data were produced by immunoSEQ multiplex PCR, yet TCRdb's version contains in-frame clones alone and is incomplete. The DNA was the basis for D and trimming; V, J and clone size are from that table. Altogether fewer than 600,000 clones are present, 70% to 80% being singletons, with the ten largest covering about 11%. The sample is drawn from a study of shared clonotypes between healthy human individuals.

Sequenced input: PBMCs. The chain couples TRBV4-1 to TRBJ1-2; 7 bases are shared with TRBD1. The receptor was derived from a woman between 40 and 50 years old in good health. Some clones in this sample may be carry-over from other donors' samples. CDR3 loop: CASSQPTGQRTNYGYTF. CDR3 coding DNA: TGCGCCAGCAGCCAACCAACGGGACAGAGGACTAACTATGGCTACACCTTC.